This TCR beta chain emerged from a study of brain metastases from non-small cell lung cancer. Findings and caveats of the study: Metastases had sparse T cells but largely shared repertoires with primaries. Expanded T-cell clones appeared in 55% to 75% of brain metastases over primaries. Fewer infiltrating T cells were found in brain metastases than primaries.

Profiling relied on immunoSEQ multiplex PCR, and the TCRdb table lists in-frame clones only, not all of them. In the table there are about 6,000 clones, 82% of which are singletons. The ends were cut back, 6 bases at V and 3 bases at J, with 18 bases in the middle. This CDR3 comprises 16 residues. The germline gives CDR1 MGHDK, CDR2 SYGVNS. Comments on this clone: Its antigen is unknown.

The material sequenced was primary lung tumor tissue. This rearrangement joins TRBV25-1 to TRBJ2-1; no clear D. The clonotype comes from a donor aged 40 or over with non-small cell lung cancer. The CDR3 reads CASSRETADLYNEQFF. For the CDR3, the DNA is TGTGCCAGCAGCCGCGAGACCGCCGACCTCTACAATGAGCAGTTCTTC.